The T cell receptor beta chain under discussion was sequenced for a study of identical twins. A universal primer site was added by template switching, and unique molecular identifiers were carried by the cDNA. MiXCR, run by TCRdb on the 5' RACE reads, gives a single entry per CDR3 protein. The sample consists of around 490,000 distinct CDR3 sequences, 15% of them appearing once. The CDR3 length is 13 residues. Germline CDR1 reads DFQATT; CDR2 reads SNEGSKA (reference sequence). The ends lost 3 bases at V and 4 bases at J; junction bases unmatched: 5. The study's findings and limits: Fewer insertions characterized abundant cord blood beta clonotypes, whereas memory repertoires showed none. The study found excess low generation probability among twin-shared out-of-frame alpha sequences.

This clonotype turned up a few times. The target antigen is unknown. All donors were healthy Caucasians. The same data also contributed to another study, on yellow fever vaccine responses in identical twins.

The rearrangement joins TRBV20-1 to TRBJ1-2; 7 nucleotides match TRBD1. The TCR was taken from a woman aged 18-29 years in good health. The sample taken for sequencing was CD4+ T cells sorted from blood. The CDR3 DNA reads TGCAGTGCTAGCGCTACAGGGGTCTATGGCTACACCTTC. It translates to CSASATGVYGYTF.